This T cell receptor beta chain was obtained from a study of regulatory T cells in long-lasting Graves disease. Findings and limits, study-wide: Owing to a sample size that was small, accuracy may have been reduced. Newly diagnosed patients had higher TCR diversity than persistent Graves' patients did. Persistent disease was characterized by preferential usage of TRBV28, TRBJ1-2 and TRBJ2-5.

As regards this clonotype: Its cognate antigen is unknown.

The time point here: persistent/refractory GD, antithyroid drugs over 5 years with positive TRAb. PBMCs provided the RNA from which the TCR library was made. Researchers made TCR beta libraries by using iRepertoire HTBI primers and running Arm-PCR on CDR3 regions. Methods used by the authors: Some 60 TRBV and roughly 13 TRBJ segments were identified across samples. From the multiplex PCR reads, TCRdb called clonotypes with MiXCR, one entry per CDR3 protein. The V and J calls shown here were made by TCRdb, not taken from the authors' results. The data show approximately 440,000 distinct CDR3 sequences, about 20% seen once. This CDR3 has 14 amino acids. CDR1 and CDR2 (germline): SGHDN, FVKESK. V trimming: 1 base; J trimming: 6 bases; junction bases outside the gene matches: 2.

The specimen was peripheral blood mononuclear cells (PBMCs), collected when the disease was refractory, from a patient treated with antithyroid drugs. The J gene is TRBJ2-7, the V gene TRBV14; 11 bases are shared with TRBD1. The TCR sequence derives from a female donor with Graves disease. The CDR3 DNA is TGTGCCAGCAGCCAAGCCGGGACAGGGGGCGAGCAGTACTTC. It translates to CASSQAGTGGEQYF.